One sample yielded the 9 T cell receptor beta chains listed below, sequenced in a study of human T cells and chemical hapten exposure listed by TCRdb under 2021. The method behind the library was RACE. Sequenced using a NextSeq 500. Using fastp at Q25 and MiXCR, TCRdb reprocessed the public reads and kept productive beta chains. Identical CDR3 protein sequences are pooled into one entry, listed with their most common genes and DNA. The sample records around 350,000 distinct CDR3 sequences, 5.5% of which are singletons. The biggest ten clones account for around 8% of the sample. The time point label for this specimen denotes: pre-sensitization, week 0. The treatment or condition label of this sample denotes: therapeutic diphenylcyclopropenone sensitization with weekly scalp DPC. This material consisted of whole blood, taken in connection with sensitization to the hapten diphenylcyclopropenone (DPC). Source of these receptors: a woman younger than 35 with alopecia areata. Some clones in this sample may be carry-over from other donors' samples.

This chain links TRBV12-3 or TRBV12-4 with TRBJ1-1; D is unresolved. V shed 6 bases and J shed 0 bases, with 23 bases lying between them. The CDR3 totals 18 residues. This CDR3 is CASRINSRGLSMNTEAFF. CDR3 bases: TGTGCCAGCAGGATAAACAGTCGCGGTCTATCCATGAACACTGAAGCTTTCTTT.

The chain has TRBV14 and TRBJ1-2; 8 bases map to TRBD1. The junction had 6 bases not matched to a gene; V was cut back by 0 bases and J by 3 bases. Germline V gene lookup returns CDR1 SGHDN and CDR2 FVKESK. The CDR3 is 16 amino acids. The CDR3: CASSQDMGTGHYGYTF. CDR3 bases: TGTGCCAGCAGCCAAGATATGGGGACAGGTCACTATGGCTACACCTTC.

At least ten counts were recorded for this clonotype. This sequence joins TRBV6-5 and TRBJ1-2; D might be TRBD1 (6 bases). The ends were cut back, 0 bases at V and 4 bases at J, with 12 bases in the middle. Germline lookup yields CDR1 MNHEY and CDR2 SVGAGI. The CDR3 is made up of 15 amino acids. The CDR3 DNA reads as TGTGCCAGCAGTTACTCGATCACAGGGCTCTATGGCTACACCTTC. Protein product: CASSYSITGLYGYTF.

The rearrangement uses TRBV10-3 and TRBJ2-7, with 8 bases matching TRBD2. The trim removed 7 bases at V and 3 bases at J, leaving 11 bases unmatched. The CDR3 is 15 residues long. Germline CDR1 is ENHRY and CDR2 is SYGVKD. CDR3 sequence (DNA): TGTGCCATCAAGACTGGCGGGGGGCTCGGCTACGAGCAGTACTTC. Amino acid sequence: CAIKTGGGLGYEQYF.

This clonotype showed up many times. The rearrangement links TRBV7-2 to TRBJ2-4; either TRBD1 or TRBD2 may supply D (5 bases each). Germline V lookup: CDR1 SGHTA, CDR2 FQGNSA. The CDR3 spans 15 residues. Trimming stripped 1 base from V and 11 bases from J, with 18 bases between. The CDR3 region is CASSLELSSGTFQYF. The CDR3 DNA follows: TGTGCCAGCAGCTTAGAGTTGAGCTCCGGGACCTTTCAGTACTTC.

V usage is TRBV6-6 and J usage is TRBJ1-5; no reliable D call. Germline values: CDR1 MNHNY, CDR2 SVGAGI (reference sequence). The CDR3 has 15 residues. V was clipped by 0 bases and J by 0 bases, with 6 bases between them. The CDR3 region is CASSYSIYSNQPQHF. The CDR3 bases are TGTGCCAGCAGTTACTCGATCTATAGCAATCAGCCCCAGCATTTT.

The chain carries TRBV29-1 and TRBJ1-2; 7 nucleotides line up with TRBD1. This CDR3 is 11 amino acids long. Germline V CDR1 and CDR2: SQVTM, ANQGSEA. Trimming removed 4 bases from V and 6 bases from J; junction bases left unmatched: 2. The CDR3, as DNA: TGCAGCGTTGCAGGGGGTAATGGCTACACCTTC. It translates to CSVAGGNGYTF.

In this sample, this clonotype turned up many times. The chain recombines TRBV19 with TRBJ1-5; D perhaps matches TRBD1 (5 bases). The CDR3 has 15 residues. Germline values: CDR1 LNHDA, CDR2 SQIVND (reference sequence). V lost 4 bases and J lost 5, with 15 bases in between. The CDR3 DNA reads as TGTGCCAGTAGTACATCGGGACGCCTCGATCAGCCCCAGCATTTT. Translation gives CASSTSGRLDQPQHF.

This clonotype was recorded many times. J is TRBJ2-7 and V is TRBV29-1, with D possibly TRBD1 on 6 matching bases. The CDR3 extends over 12 amino acids. With 3 bases removed from V and 2 bases from J, the gap between germline ends came to 8 bases. Germline CDR1 and CDR2: SQVTM and ANQGSEA. The CDR3 sequence: CSVDAGAYEQYF. In DNA, the CDR3 is TGCAGCGTTGATGCAGGGGCCTACGAGCAGTACTTC.